Following are 28 T cell receptor beta chains from one sample sequenced in a study of blood T cell repertoires in COVID-19 (TCRdb year 2020). The library came from the immunoSEQ multiplex PCR assay. TCRdb mirrors the immuneACCESS table, restricted to in-frame sequences. Some clones are absent from its copies; in checked studies, under half trace to an unresolved V gene, and the reason for the others is unknown. This sample holds 150,000 to 200,000 clones; roughly 85% were observed only once. 5% of the sample is in the top ten clones. Material: peripheral blood. The source of these receptors is a human donor in a cohort sampled during active COVID-19.

This chain joins TRBV28 and TRBJ2-1, with a tentative D call TRBD2 (5 bases). CDR1 is MDHEN and CDR2 is SYDVKM in the germline V gene. This CDR3 comprises 16 residues. Between the trimmed V and J ends, which lost 2 bases and 6 bases, there was a span of 17 bases. CDR3 nucleotides: TGTGCCAGCAGTTTAACAGCTTACAACGCGGGCAATGAGCAGTTCTTC. It is translated as CASSLTAYNAGNEQFF.

This CDR3 is CASSRDRAFEQYF. CDR3 bases: TGTGCCAGCAGCCGGGACAGGGCTTTCGAGCAGTACTTC. The V and J genes are TRBV6-5 and TRBJ2-7, with 9 positions matching TRBD1. The ends lost 6 bases at V and 6 bases at J; junction bases unmatched: 6. This CDR3 is built from 13 residues. The germline CDR1 and CDR2 sequences are MNHEY and SVGAGI.

V gene TRBV11-2 combines with J gene TRBJ1-1, with D possibly being TRBD1 (5 bases). CDR1 SGHAT and CDR2 FQNNGV come from the germline V gene. The V end lost 3 bases, the J end lost 1 base, and 12 bases lay between the germline ends. The CDR3 spans 15 residues. CDR3 nucleotide sequence: TGTGCCAGCAGCTTTCTGGTCGGGGGGAACACTGAAGCTTTCTTT. Encoded protein: CASSFLVGGNTEAFF.

The chain links TRBV7-9 to TRBJ2-1; TRBD1 matches 8 bases. The CDR3 is 14 residues long. V lost 5 bases to trimming and J lost 6 bases; unmatched junction nucleotides: 6. Germline lookup yields CDR1 SEHNR and CDR2 FQNEAQ (reference sequence). The DNA of the CDR3 is TGTGCCAGCAGCCTACGGGACAGGAGCAATGAGCAGTTCTTC. It yields the protein CASSLRDRSNEQFF.

Only one count was recorded for this clone. This chain links TRBV5-6 with TRBJ2-3, with D unresolved. Looked up from germline, CDR1 is SGHDT and CDR2 is YYEEEE. The CDR3 has 12 residues. V lost 4 bases, J lost 0 bases, and 3 bases lay in between. CDR3 in amino acids: CASSLSTDTQYF. CDR3 sequence (DNA): TGTGCCAGCAGCCTTAGCACAGATACGCAGTATTTT. The complete variable domain, with remaining parts taken from reference TRBV5-6 and TRBJ2-3, reads DAGVTQSPTHLIKTRGQQVTLRCSPKSGHDTVSWYQQALGQGPQFIFQYYEEEERQRGNFPDRFSGHQFPNYSSELNVNALLLGDSALYLCASSLSTDTQYFGPGTRLTVL.

This clone was recorded once. This rearrangement joins TRBV21-1 to TRBJ1-5; the table's D call of TRBD1 was not tested on the DNA. TRBV21-1 is classified as a pseudogene. This CDR3 contains 21 residues. CDR3 sequence reads: CASNPAGGGTGYEGNNQPQHF. The CDR3 bases are TGTGCCAGCAACCCTGCTGGAGGGGGGACAGGGTATGAGGGAAACAATCAGCCCCAGCATTTT.

The chain links TRBV4-3 to TRBJ2-5, with 8 bases aligning to TRBD2. V shed 1 base, J shed 4 bases, and the junction held 8 bases outside the gene matches. CDR3 length equals 16 residues. Germline CDR1 reads LGHNA; CDR2 reads YSLEER. The CDR3 DNA sequence: TGCGCCAGCAGCCAAGGGAGCGGGGGCTGGGGAGAGACCCAGTACTTC. Protein: CASSQGSGGWGETQYF.

V usage is TRBV28 and J usage is TRBJ2-2; D is ambiguous. Germline CDR1 is MDHEN and CDR2 is SYDVKM. This CDR3 has 16 residues. V lost 5 bases and J 0 bases, leaving 13 bases between the germline ends. CDR3 loop: CASSLATLANTGELFF. The CDR3 region has the DNA TGTGCCAGCAGTCTTGCGACTCTGGCGAACACCGGGGAGCTGTTTTTT.

This clone was observed a few times. The J gene is TRBJ1-3, the V gene TRBV30; D unclear. The CDR3 covers 17 residues. V gave up 1 base and J gave up 0 bases, with 16 bases separating them. Germline V gene lookup returns CDR1 GTSNPN and CDR2 SVGIG (reference sequence). CDR3 DNA sequence: TGTGCCTGGAGTGAGTGGGCGGGATTGGGCTCTGGAAACACCATATATTTT. Protein product: CAWSEWAGLGSGNTIYF.

The chain uses TRBV5-4 and TRBJ2-7, with D possibly being TRBD2 (7 bases). CDR1 and CDR2 (germline): SGHNT, YYREEE (reference sequence). Deletions cut 7 bases from V and 3 bases from J, with 20 bases between. CDR3 length: 15 amino acids. Here the CDR3 reads CASWVGGSGDYEQYF. The CDR3 bases are TGTGCCAGCTGGGTCGGGGGCAGCGGGGACTACGAGCAGTACTTC.

The CDR3 DNA reads TGCGCCAGCAGCCAAGGTGGGGGGACAGGGAGGGGAAATGGCTACACCTTC. It encodes CASSQGGGTGRGNGYTF. This chain joins TRBV4-1 and TRBJ1-2, with TRBD1 matching 9 bases. The V segment lost 1 base and the J segment 6 bases; nucleotides outside the gene matches: 12. Looked up from germline, CDR1 is MGHRA and CDR2 is YSYEKL. CDR3 length: 17 residues.

The count of this clone is one. V is TRBV5-5 and J is TRBJ1-5; 7 nucleotides align to TRBD1. This CDR3 spans 16 amino acids. Germline CDR1 SGHKS, CDR2 YYEKEE (reference sequence). Trimming removed 2 bases from V and 3 bases from J; junction bases left unmatched: 8. CDR3 in amino acids: CASSFSGTVANQPQHF. For the CDR3, the DNA is TGTGCCAGCAGCTTCTCCGGGACAGTGGCCAATCAGCCCCAGCATTTT.

The chain joins TRBV9 to TRBJ1-6, with unresolved D. The CDR3 totals 15 residues. V lost 2 bases, J lost 6 bases, and 12 bases lay in between. The germline V gene has CDR1 SGDLS and CDR2 YYNGEE. The CDR3 bases are TGTGCCAGCAGCGTCGGAGGGTCCATTAATTCACCCCTCCACTTT. It encodes CASSVGGSINSPLHF.

This rearrangement joins TRBV25-1 to TRBJ2-7, with D possibly TRBD1 on 5 matching bases. CDR1 MGHDK and CDR2 SYGVNS come from the germline V gene. V was cut by 4 bases and J by 7 bases, with 20 bases left in between. The CDR3 is 15 amino acids. The CDR3, as DNA: TGTGCCAGCAGTGCGTATACAGGCCCTTCGAATGAGCAGTACTTC. This translates into CASSAYTGPSNEQYF.

V and J are TRBV28 and TRBJ2-5; D unclear. The CDR3 is made up of 11 amino acids. Trimming removed 2 bases at V and 7 bases at J, with 5 bases between. Per germline, CDR1 MDHEN and CDR2 SYDVKM. CDR3 nucleotides: TGTGCCAGCAGTTTACCCGGGACCCAGTACTTC. It codes for CASSLPGTQYF.

The V call is TRBV18, the J call TRBJ2-3; TRBD1 might be the D (6 bases). Trimming stripped 2 bases from V and 2 bases from J, with 17 bases between. This CDR3 has 17 residues. Germline V lookup: CDR1 KGHSH, CDR2 LQKENI. The CDR3 region is CASSPYPGTLYTDTQYF. The CDR3 coding sequence is TGTGCCAGCTCACCATATCCAGGGACATTATACACAGATACGCAGTATTTT.

The chain uses TRBV5-1 and TRBJ1-5, with D maybe TRBD1 (5 bases). V shed 0 bases and J shed 0 bases, with 7 bases lying between them. Germline CDR1 reads SGHRS; CDR2 reads YFSETQ. CDR3 length equals 15 residues. CDR3 DNA sequence: TGCGCCAGCAGCTTGGGACAGAATAGCAATCAGCCCCAGCATTTT. Its translation is CASSLGQNSNQPQHF.

The chain links TRBV11-3 to TRBJ2-1; TRBD2 matches 10 bases. The trim removed 1 base at V and 3 bases at J, leaving 3 bases unmatched. CDR1 is SGHNT, CDR2 YENEEA, per germline. This CDR3 contains 16 residues. The CDR3: CASSLGTSGIYNEQFF. CDR3 DNA: TGTGCCAGCAGCTTAGGGACTAGCGGTATCTACAATGAGCAGTTCTTC.

The chain carries TRBV9 and TRBJ2-1, with 11 bases matching TRBD2. CDR3 size: 14 residues. The germline CDR1 and CDR2 sequences are SGDLS and YYNGEE. V was clipped by 4 bases and J by 9 bases; unmatched bases: 6. CDR3 protein: CASSPPTSGAEQFF. As DNA, the CDR3 is TGTGCCAGCAGCCCACCGACTAGCGGGGCTGAGCAGTTCTTC.

This clone has just a few counts. This chain joins TRBV11-2 and TRBJ2-6; D remains unclear. CDR3 length equals 15 residues. Germline assignment: CDR1 SGHAT and CDR2 FQNNGV. The germline V and J ends were trimmed by 3 bases and 0 bases, with 6 bases remaining between them. The CDR3 DNA is TGTGCCAGCAGCTTCTCTCTCTCTGGGGCCAACGTCCTGACTTTC. Its protein product is CASSFSLSGANVLTF.

This chain connects TRBV5-1 to TRBJ2-7; 9 positions match TRBD2. The CDR3 consists of 13 residues. Germline assignment: CDR1 SGHRS and CDR2 YFSETQ. Germline trimming cut 5 bases from V and 6 bases from J; bases unmatched to any gene: 6. In DNA, the CDR3 is TGCGCCAGCAGGGTTAGCGGGAGCTCCGAGCAGTACTTC. Translated, it gives CASRVSGSSEQYF.

The J gene is TRBJ2-5, the V gene TRBV6-6; D call uncertain. Germline CDR1 MNHNY, CDR2 SVGAGI (reference sequence). CDR3 size: 11 residues. V dropped 2 bases and J dropped 5 bases, with 3 bases sitting between them. The CDR3 loop is CASSYRETQYF. The CDR3, as DNA: TGTGCCAGCAGTTACCGGGAGACCCAGTACTTC.

This clone came up once. The chain combines TRBV9 with TRBJ2-1; 9 positions agree with TRBD2. CDR3 length equals 16 residues. J lost 9 bases, V lost 4 bases, and 14 bases had no gene match. Germline V gene lookup returns CDR1 SGDLS and CDR2 YYNGEE. As DNA, the CDR3 is TGTGCCAGCAGCCCCGCTAGGGCGGGAGGGGTGAGTGAGCAGTTCTTC. Its translation is CASSPARAGGVSEQFF.

The V call is TRBV19, the J call TRBJ2-7, with 7 bases matching TRBD2. V lost 0 bases to trimming and J lost 0 bases; unmatched junction nucleotides: 2. The V gene's germline CDR1 is LNHDA and CDR2 SQIVND (reference sequence). There are 15 residues in the CDR3. Here the CDR3 reads CASSIEGGYSYEQYF. CDR3 in DNA: TGTGCCAGTAGTATAGAGGGAGGGTACTCCTACGAGCAGTACTTC.

The genes are TRBV19 and TRBJ1-4; D unclear. This CDR3 contains 16 residues. The germline V gene encodes CDR1 LNHDA and CDR2 SQIVND (reference sequence). The germline V and J ends were trimmed by 5 bases and 1 base, with 14 bases remaining between them. For the CDR3, the DNA is TGTGCCAGTAGTCCGGGAATCCGGGGAACTAATGAAAAACTGTTTTTT. This translates into CASSPGIRGTNEKLFF.

The chain recombines TRBV5-1 with TRBJ2-7; the D gene is possibly TRBD1 (5 bases). Trimming took 4 bases from V and 3 from J, leaving 14 bases between them. Germline V gene lookup returns CDR1 SGHRS and CDR2 YFSETQ. The CDR3 spans 14 residues. The CDR3 DNA reads as TGCGCCAGCAGCCCCCTGGGGCAGAACTACGAGCAGTACTTC. This codes for CASSPLGQNYEQYF.

This chain links TRBV4-1 with TRBJ1-3; D is unclear. V lost 2 bases and J lost 2, with 19 bases in between. The CDR3 length is 18 residues. Germline loops: CDR1 MGHRA, CDR2 YSYEKL. The CDR3 here is CASSQYFQFGGPGNTIYF. For the CDR3, the DNA is TGCGCCAGCAGCCAATATTTTCAGTTCGGTGGGCCTGGAAACACCATATATTTT.

This sequence joins TRBV18 and TRBJ1-1, with 9 bases aligning to TRBD1. Germline CDR1 is KGHSH and CDR2 is LQKENI. V gave up 3 bases and J gave up 3 bases; unmatched junction bases: 5. This CDR3 has 15 amino acids. The chain's CDR3 is CASSPTGGVDTEAFF. The CDR3 DNA follows: TGTGCCAGCTCACCGACAGGGGGTGTTGACACTGAAGCTTTCTTT.